Only a few counts were recorded for the clone carrying this T cell receptor beta chain. The target antigen is unknown. This sample is part of a study of cytomegalovirus exposure and HLA in healthy donors. General study findings and limits: Upon later analysis, TCR association rates were observed to vary by HLA locus, being highest for DRB1 and lowest for HLA-C. According to a later analysis, most TCR beta chains associated with CMV appeared HLA-restricted.

The trim removed 4 bases at V and 7 bases at J, leaving 11 bases unmatched. Looked up from germline, CDR1 is SQVTM and CDR2 is ANQGSEA. CDR3 length equals 15 residues. In the PCR, 60 Vbeta and 13 Jbeta primers were used. Sequenced by immunoSEQ multiplex PCR; TCRdb stores in-frame clones only, minus some. The sample includes roughly 100,000 clones, 13% to 15% of them seen just once. The source is a female donor in good health and CMV-seronegative. Sequenced sample: PBMCs. V is TRBV29-1 and J is TRBJ1-5; the match to TRBD1 covers 9 bases. Written as DNA, the CDR3 is TGCAGCGTTGCCTCGGGGACAGGGAGAGACCAGCCCCAGCATTTT. It specifies CSVASGTGRDQPQHF.